These 30 T cell receptor beta chains were sequenced from one sample in a study of blood T cell repertoires in COVID-19. Profiling relied on immunoSEQ multiplex PCR, and the TCRdb table lists in-frame clones only, not all of them. The data contain over 200,000 clones, about 88% of them singletons. What was sequenced was PBMCs or T cells enriched from blood (not recorded which). These receptors all come from a woman aged 25-40 years who had been exposed to COVID-19.

This clone was seen more than once but under ten times. V is TRBV10-1 and J is TRBJ1-1; possible D gene TRBD1, 5 bases. CDR3 length: 13 amino acids. The germline V gene encodes CDR1 WNHNN and CDR2 SYGVQD (reference sequence). Trimming shortened V by 3 bases and J by 1 base, and 6 bases separated the two germline ends. The CDR3 nucleotides are TGCGCCAGCAGTGACAGGGCGAACACTGAAGCTTTCTTT. Translated: CASSDRANTEAFF.

This chain joins TRBV30 and TRBJ1-2; perhaps TRBD1 as D (6 bases). The CDR3 sequence is 14 residues long. Germline V lookup: CDR1 GTSNPN, CDR2 SVGIG (reference sequence). Deletions cut 3 bases from V and 3 bases from J, with 14 bases between. The DNA for the CDR3 is TGTGCCTGGAGATCAGGACAGATAGACTATGGCTACACCTTC. It yields the protein CAWRSGQIDYGYTF.

This chain links TRBV2 with TRBJ2-2, with D possibly matching TRBD1 (6 bases). Trimming left V 7 bases short and J 1 base short, with 16 bases between. The CDR3 extends over 16 amino acids. The germline CDR1 and CDR2 sequences are SNHLY and FYNNEI. The CDR3 reads CASNPRQVKNTGELFF. The CDR3 nucleotides are TGTGCCAGCAACCCAAGACAGGTCAAGAACACCGGGGAGCTGTTTTTT.

This clone was seen only a few times. The gene calls are TRBV9 and TRBJ2-1; possibly TRBD1 for D (6 bases). CDR1 SGDLS and CDR2 YYNGEE come from the germline V gene. With 4 bases removed from V and 1 base from J, the gap between germline ends came to 12 bases. This CDR3 region has 15 residues. The CDR3 spells CASSPGQISYNEQFF. The DNA for the CDR3 is TGTGCCAGCAGCCCCGGACAGATTTCCTACAATGAGCAGTTCTTC.

The chain has TRBV5-8 and TRBJ1-6; D is ambiguous. The length of the CDR3 is 11 residues. Germline CDR1 reads SGHTS; CDR2 reads YDEGEE. Trimming stripped 0 bases from V and 13 bases from J, with 5 bases between. This CDR3 reads CASSLDGPLHF. CDR3 coding DNA: TGTGCCAGCAGCTTGGACGGGCCCCTCCACTTT.

This clone was seen more than once but under ten times. The chain has TRBV30 and TRBJ1-2; the match to TRBD1 covers 9 bases. The CDR3 totals 16 residues. CDR1 is GTSNPN and CDR2 is SVGIG in the germline V gene (reference sequence). V was clipped by 7 bases and J by 2 bases; unmatched bases: 14. CDR3 loop: CASGGHWTGENYGYTF. For the CDR3, the DNA is TGTGCCTCAGGGGGCCACTGGACAGGGGAAAACTATGGCTACACCTTC.

The V and J genes are TRBV14 and TRBJ2-3; 11 bases fit TRBD2. Trimming took 3 bases from V and 7 from J; bases not matched to a gene: 9. The germline V gene has CDR1 SGHDN and CDR2 FVKESK. The CDR3 spans 16 residues. CDR3 in DNA: TGTGCCAGCAGCCAGCTGGGACTAGCGGAACTTTATACGCAGTATTTT. Encoded protein: CASSQLGLAELYTQYF.

The V call is TRBV25-1, the J call TRBJ2-2; D might be TRBD1 (6 bases). V lost 4 bases and J 8 bases, leaving 11 bases between the germline ends. Germline loops: CDR1 MGHDK, CDR2 SYGVNS. CDR3 size: 13 residues. DNA of the CDR3: TGTGCCAGCAGTGGAACAGGGTCAGGGGAGCTGTTTTTT. Its translation: CASSGTGSGELFF.

The chain has TRBV6-5 and TRBJ1-1, with 7 bases lining up with TRBD1. The CDR3 contains 14 residues. Germline CDR1 MNHEY, CDR2 SVGAGI. V was clipped by 7 bases and J by 1 base; unmatched bases: 6. This CDR3 reads CASTPRDRNTEAFF. CDR3 coding DNA: TGTGCCAGCACCCCCCGGGACAGGAACACTGAAGCTTTCTTT.

This clone showed up just once. The CDR3 DNA follows: TGTGCCAGCAGCCAGGGTTTGGACCATGGCTACACCTTC. Its translation is CASSQGLDHGYTF. The V call is TRBV2, the J call TRBJ1-2, with D possibly TRBD1 on 5 matching bases. There are 13 residues in the CDR3. The germline CDR1 and CDR2 sequences are SNHLY and FYNNEI. Between the trimmed V and J ends, which lost 6 bases and 6 bases, there was a span of 14 bases. The full variable domain, with the rest looked up from reference TRBV2 and TRBJ1-2, is EPEVTQTPSHQVTQMGQEVILRCVPISNHLYFYWYRQILGQKVEFLVSFYNNEISEKSEIFDDQFSVERPDGSNFTLKIRSTKLEDSAMYFCASSQGLDHGYTFGSGTRLTVV.

The genes are TRBV6-5 and TRBJ1-4; maybe TRBD1 (5 bases). Trimming stripped 5 bases from V and 7 bases from J, with 17 bases between. The CDR3 totals 15 residues. Germline V lookup: CDR1 MNHEY, CDR2 SVGAGI. CDR3 sequence reads: CASSQRVGVGEKLFF. CDR3 coding DNA: TGTGCCAGCAGTCAGCGGGTGGGGGTCGGTGAAAAACTGTTTTTT.

The genes are TRBV7-2 and TRBJ2-5; TRBD2 agrees at 10 bases. The CDR3 runs to 18 residues. The V and J ends lost 4 bases and 5 bases, in that order; junction bases with no gene match: 16. Germline lookup yields CDR1 SGHTA and CDR2 FQGNSA. The DNA for the CDR3 is TGTGCCAGCAGCTCCCACCTGACTAGCGGGCCAGGGGGGGAGACCCAGTACTTC. Translated: CASSSHLTSGPGGETQYF.

This clone was detected a few times. This chain links TRBV21-1 with TRBJ2-1; the table's D gene call, TRBD2, was not cross checked with the DNA. TRBV21-1 is given as a pseudogene. The CDR3 consists of 17 residues. Here the CDR3 reads CASSPPGIAGGTNEQFF. The CDR3 DNA is TGTGCCAGCAGCCCCCCGGGGATAGCGGGGGGCACCAATGAGCAGTTCTTC.

The chain joins TRBV4-1 to TRBJ1-6; D gene unclear. V lost 0 bases and J 2 bases, leaving 14 bases between the germline ends. From germline, CDR1 is MGHRA and CDR2 YSYEKL. The length of the CDR3 is 18 residues. Written as DNA, the CDR3 is TGCGCCAGCAGCCAAGATGGCCGGGAACTTCCCTATAATTCACCCCTCCACTTT. It is translated as CASSQDGRELPYNSPLHF.

The chain uses TRBV27 and TRBJ1-1, with TRBD1 as a possible D gene (6 bases). V was cut by 0 bases and J by 2 bases, with 10 bases left in between. The CDR3 contains 15 residues. Looked up from germline, CDR1 is MNHEY and CDR2 is SMNVEV (reference sequence). This CDR3 is CASSLSAGANTEAFF. CDR3 sequence (DNA): TGTGCCAGCAGTTTATCGGCAGGGGCAAACACTGAAGCTTTCTTT.

The CDR3 DNA reads TGCGCCAGCAGCCCCAATGGACAGGAGAACACTGAAGCTTTCTTT. This sequence encodes CASSPNGQENTEAFF. The chain has TRBV5-1 and TRBJ1-1; 7 bases map to TRBD1. This CDR3 contains 15 residues. The ends lost 4 bases at V and 1 base at J; junction bases unmatched: 7. Germline V lookup: CDR1 SGHRS, CDR2 YFSETQ.

This clone was counted ten times or more. DNA for the CDR3: TGCGCCAGCAGCGGGGGACAGGGGGTGGTCGGCACAGATACGCAGTATTTT. Translating gives CASSGGQGVVGTDTQYF. The J gene is TRBJ2-3, the V gene TRBV5-1, with 11 bases fitting TRBD1. Germline V gene data show CDR1 as SGHRS and CDR2 as YFSETQ. The CDR3 loop spans 17 amino acids. V gave up 4 bases and J gave up 1 base; unmatched junction bases: 8.

The chain has TRBV3-1 (or the pseudogene TRBV3-2) and TRBJ2-7, with 9 bases that match TRBD2. CDR1 and CDR2 (germline): LGHDT, YNNKEL (reference sequence). The CDR3 length is 17 residues. The V and J ends lost 0 bases and 0 bases, in that order; junction bases with no gene match: 6. CDR3 region: CASSQDRRRGGSYEQYF. CDR3 nucleotides: TGTGCCAGCAGCCAAGATAGGCGGCGGGGGGGCTCCTACGAGCAGTACTTC.

This chain uses TRBV6-6 with TRBJ1-6; D remains unclear. V was cut by 6 bases and J by 0 bases, with 12 bases left in between. Germline lookup yields CDR1 MNHNY and CDR2 SVGAGI (reference sequence). The CDR3 totals 16 residues. The CDR3: CASSEIQSSYNSPLHF. DNA of the CDR3: TGTGCCAGCAGCGAGATACAGAGCTCCTATAATTCACCCCTCCACTTT.

Only one count was recorded for this clone. This chain links TRBV12-5 with TRBJ2-3, with 7 bases identical to TRBD1. V was pared by 5 bases and J by 10 bases, with 9 bases of the junction left unmatched. CDR3 size: 13 residues. CDR1 LGHNT and CDR2 FRNRAP come from the germline V gene. CDR3 bases: TGTGCTAGTGGTCAGGGGGACGGGCGAGCGCAGTATTTT. Translation gives CASGQGDGRAQYF.

The rearrangement joins TRBV10-3 to TRBJ1-3; no firm D call. Trimming removed 4 bases at V and 1 base at J, with 11 bases between. The CDR3 is 15 residues long. CDR1 is ENHRY, CDR2 SYGVKD, per germline. CDR3 DNA sequence: TGTGCCATCAGTGCCCCGGGAGCGTCTGGAAACACCATATATTTT. Protein: CAISAPGASGNTIYF.

The genes are TRBV7-6 and TRBJ1-5; unclear D gene. The germline gives CDR1 SGHVS, CDR2 FNYEAQ. CDR3 length: 16 residues. The germline V and J ends were trimmed by 3 bases and 1 base, with 13 bases remaining between them. This CDR3 is CASSFIADRSNQPQHF. DNA for the CDR3: TGTGCCAGCAGCTTTATAGCAGATCGAAGCAATCAGCCCCAGCATTTT.

The rearrangement joins TRBV6-6 to TRBJ1-5, with D tentatively TRBD1 (5 bases). Trimming stripped 8 bases from V and 0 bases from J, with 23 bases between. Germline loops: CDR1 MNHNY, CDR2 SVGAGI (reference sequence). The length of the CDR3 is 18 residues. The CDR3 coding sequence is TGTGCCAGCGGGCGATCGGGCGGAGGGGTCTATAGCAATCAGCCCCAGCATTTT. Its translation is CASGRSGGGVYSNQPQHF.

The V gene is TRBV10-2, the J gene TRBJ1-1; tentatively, D is TRBD1 (6 bases). V was cut by 5 bases and J by 5 bases, with 12 bases left in between. The CDR3 sequence is 13 residues long. Germline lookup yields CDR1 WSHSY and CDR2 SAAADI. The CDR3 DNA follows: TGCGCCAGCAGTCAAAAGGGGGGGACTGAAGCTTTCTTT. This codes for CASSQKGGTEAFF.

This chain joins TRBV27 and TRBJ1-1, with D possibly being TRBD1 (5 bases). Germline V gene sequence: CDR1 MNHEY, CDR2 SMNVEV (reference sequence). V dropped 5 bases and J dropped 7 bases, with 8 bases sitting between them. CDR3 size: 11 residues. CDR3 amino acids: CASSPGGEAFF. Written as DNA, the CDR3 is TGTGCCAGCAGTCCGGGGGGTGAAGCTTTCTTT.

This rearrangement joins TRBV10-3 to TRBJ2-2; 8 bases fit TRBD1. The CDR3 covers 13 residues. V lost 5 bases to trimming and J lost 7 bases; unmatched junction nucleotides: 3. CDR1 is ENHRY and CDR2 is SYGVKD in the germline V gene. CDR3 in DNA: TGTGCCATCAGTAACGGACAGGGCGGGGAGCTGTTTTTT. This encodes CAISNGQGGELFF.

The chain joins TRBV7-2 to TRBJ2-3; 8 positions match TRBD2. Germline CDR1 is SGHTA and CDR2 is FQGNSA. The junction had 9 bases not matched to a gene; V was cut back by 6 bases and J by 1 base. This CDR3 contains 16 residues. CDR3 residues: CASRLIAGFGTDTQYF. DNA of the CDR3: TGTGCCAGCAGACTAATAGCGGGGTTCGGCACAGATACGCAGTATTTT.

This clone came up a few times. V and J are TRBV5-1 and TRBJ1-5; 7 bases agree with TRBD1. J gave up 4 bases and V 0 bases, and 10 bases lay outside the gene matches. Germline-derived CDR1 and CDR2 are SGHRS and YFSETQ. CDR3 length: 17 residues. The CDR3 protein is CASSLVPATGRNQPQHF. In nucleotides, the CDR3 is TGCGCCAGCAGCTTGGTCCCCGCGACAGGGAGGAATCAGCCCCAGCATTTT.

The CDR3, as DNA: TGTGCCAGTTCTGGACAGGGGTACTATGGCTACACCTTC. Its protein product is CASSGQGYYGYTF. The rearrangement uses TRBV19 and TRBJ1-2; TRBD1 agrees at 9 bases. The CDR3 totals 13 residues. CDR1 is LNHDA, CDR2 SQIVND, per germline (reference sequence). The V gene end was trimmed by 8 bases and the J gene end by 3 bases; junction bases not matched to a gene: 4.

The chain has TRBV30 and TRBJ2-2, with 7 bases identical to TRBD1. The germline V gene encodes CDR1 GTSNPN and CDR2 SVGIG (reference sequence). The CDR3 covers 13 residues. V shed 4 bases, J shed 8 bases, and the junction held 7 bases outside the gene matches. The CDR3 region is CAWTDRSTGELFF. The CDR3 region has the DNA TGTGCCTGGACGGACAGGTCGACAGGGGAGCTGTTTTTT.